The rows below give T cell receptor beta chains drawn from one sample of a study of graft-versus-host responses after intestinal transplantation. Clones were read by immunoSEQ multiplex PCR, and TCRdb kept only the in-frame ones, dropping some. This sample has approximately 1,500 clones, with 85% to 95% found just once. Sequenced here: PBMCs, sampled 16 days after intestinal transplant. All receptors derive from a human patient who received an intestinal transplant, so some T cells may come from the graft donor. CDR3s include the opening cysteine and the closing phenylalanine or tryptophan. Each record gives: clone size, V gene, D gene, J gene, CDR3 DNA, CDR3 protein. The D gene is left open where the match is weak. Size is omitted from some rows. Given values are once, few, many or a class for expanded clones.

abundance: -; v_gene: TRBV11-1; d_gene: -; j_gene: TRBJ2-7; CDR3nt: TGTGCCACCGCCGACGACGTGGTCTACGAGCAGTACTTC; CDR3aa: CATADDVVYEQYF
abundance: -; v_gene: TRBV7-9; d_gene: -; j_gene: TRBJ1-1; CDR3nt: TGTGCCAGCAGCTTTTCAGGGGTGGGGGGCACTGAAGCTTTCTTT; CDR3aa: CASSFSGVGGTEAFF
abundance: -; v_gene: TRBV19; d_gene: TRBD2; j_gene: TRBJ2-1; CDR3nt: TGTGCCAGTAGCAACGGACTAGCGGGACTTTACAATGAGCAGTTCTTC; CDR3aa: CASSNGLAGLYNEQFF
abundance: -; v_gene: TRBV9; d_gene: TRBD2; j_gene: TRBJ2-3; CDR3nt: TGTGCCAGCAGCGTACGGGGGGACACAGATACGCAGTATTTT; CDR3aa: CASSVRGDTDTQYF
abundance: -; v_gene: TRBV7-2; d_gene: TRBD2; j_gene: TRBJ2-7; CDR3nt: TGTGCCAGCAGCTTAGCGGGGGGGTCCTACGAGCAGTACTTC; CDR3aa: CASSLAGGSYEQYF
abundance: once; v_gene: TRBV13; d_gene: -; j_gene: TRBJ1-6; CDR3nt: TGTGCCAGCAGCCCCAACCCTAATTCACCCCTCCACTTT; CDR3aa: CASSPNPNSPLHF
abundance: -; v_gene: TRBV19; d_gene: -; j_gene: TRBJ2-1; CDR3nt: TGTGCCAGTGGCTCGGGGTACAATGAGCAGTTCTTC; CDR3aa: CASGSGYNEQFF
abundance: -; v_gene: TRBV5-1; d_gene: TRBD2; j_gene: TRBJ2-3; CDR3nt: TGCGCCAGCAGCTTGAGTCCTAGCGGGGCTGGAGATACGCAGTATTTT; CDR3aa: CASSLSPSGAGDTQYF
abundance: -; v_gene: TRBV27; d_gene: TRBD2; j_gene: TRBJ2-1; CDR3nt: TGTGCCAGCAGTTTTAGCGGGCCATACAATGAGCAGTTCTTC; CDR3aa: CASSFSGPYNEQFF
abundance: -; v_gene: TRBV6-6; d_gene: -; j_gene: TRBJ2-7; CDR3nt: TGTGCCAGCAGTTACTCGATAGGCAGGAGCTCCTACGAGCAGTACTTC; CDR3aa: CASSYSIGRSSYEQYF